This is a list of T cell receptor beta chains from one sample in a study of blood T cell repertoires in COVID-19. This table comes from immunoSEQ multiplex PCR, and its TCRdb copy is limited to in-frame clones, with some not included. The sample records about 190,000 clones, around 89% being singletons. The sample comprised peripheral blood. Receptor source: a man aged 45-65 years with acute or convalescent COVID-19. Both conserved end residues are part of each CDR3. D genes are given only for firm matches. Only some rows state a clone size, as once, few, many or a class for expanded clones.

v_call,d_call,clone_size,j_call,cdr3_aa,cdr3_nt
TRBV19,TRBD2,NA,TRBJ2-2,CASSLTSGGINTGELFF,TGTGCCAGTAGTCTGACTAGCGGGGGGATTAACACCGGGGAGCTGTTTTTT
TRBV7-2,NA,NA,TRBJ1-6,CASSLFGPSPLHF,TGTGCCAGCAGCTTATTCGGTCCTTCACCCCTCCACTTT
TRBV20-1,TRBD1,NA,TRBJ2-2,CSASKGATGELFF,TGCAGTGCTAGTAAGGGGGCCACCGGGGAGCTGTTTTTT
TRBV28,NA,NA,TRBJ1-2,CASSFVGGLNYGYTF,TGTGCCAGCAGTTTTGTTGGAGGACTTAACTATGGCTACACCTTC
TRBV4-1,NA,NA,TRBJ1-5,CASSQDGGGGFQPQHF,TGCGCCAGCAGCCAAGATGGCGGGGGCGGATTTCAGCCCCAGCATTTT
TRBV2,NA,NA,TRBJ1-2,CASSEDTGTYYGYTF,TGTGCCAGCAGTGAAGACACAGGGACGTACTATGGCTACACCTTC
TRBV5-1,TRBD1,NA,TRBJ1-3,CASGTGSGNTIYF,TGCGCCAGCGGGACAGGCTCTGGAAACACCATATATTTT
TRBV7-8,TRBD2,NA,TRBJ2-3,CASSSPKGLAGGHASTDTQYF,TGTGCCAGCAGCTCCCCGAAGGGACTAGCGGGAGGCCATGCTAGCACAGATACGCAGTATTTT
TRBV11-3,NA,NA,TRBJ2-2,CASSPLGASNTGELFF,TGTGCCAGCAGCCCCCTGGGGGCCAGCAACACCGGGGAGCTGTTTTTT
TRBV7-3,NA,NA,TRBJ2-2,CASSLTSRTGELFF,TGTGCCAGCAGCTTAACCTCCAGAACCGGGGAGCTGTTTTTT
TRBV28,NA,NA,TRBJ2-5,CASSLLQETQYF,TGTGCCAGCAGTCTCCTACAAGAGACCCAGTACTTC
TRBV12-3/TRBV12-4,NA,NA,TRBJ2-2,CASSLTTGELFF,TGTGCCAGCAGCCTGACAACCGGGGAGCTGTTTTTT
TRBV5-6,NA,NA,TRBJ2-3,CASSLEQGGGTDTQYF,TGTGCCAGCAGCTTGGAGCAGGGGGGCGGCACAGATACGCAGTATTTT
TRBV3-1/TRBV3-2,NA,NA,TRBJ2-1,CASSQAAVSLNEQFF,TGTGCCAGCAGCCAAGCAGCGGTATCTCTCAATGAGCAGTTCTTC
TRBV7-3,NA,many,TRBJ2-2,CASSLQGNTGELFF,TGTGCCAGCAGCTTACAGGGAAACACCGGGGAGCTGTTTTTT
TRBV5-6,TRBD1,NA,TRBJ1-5,CASSLRDRGNQPQHF,TGTGCCAGCAGCTTACGAGACAGGGGCAATCAGCCCCAGCATTTT